A single sample gave rise to the 5 T cell receptor beta chains below, sequenced in a study of human T cells and chemical hapten exposure. TCRdb redid the calling of the RACE reads with MiXCR, one entry per CDR3 protein. The table records 82,000 or so distinct CDR3 sequences, roughly 13% of them present only once. Time point defined: patch test 3, about 24 weeks after DPC sensitization. Treatment noted: therapeutic diphenylcyclopropenone sensitization with weekly scalp DPC. Sequencing was performed on whole blood, taken in connection with sensitization to the hapten diphenylcyclopropenone (DPC). These receptors were taken from a woman between 45 and 60 years old with alopecia areata. Some clones in this sample may be carry-over from other donors' samples.

This clonotype was seen repeatedly, ten times or more. The chain employs TRBV6-1 and TRBJ2-7; no reliable D call. V was cut by 2 bases and J by 0 bases, with 8 bases left in between. Germline V gene data show CDR1 as MNHNS and CDR2 as SASEGT. This CDR3 comprises 14 residues. The DNA of the CDR3 is TGTGCCAGCAGTGAATACAAGAGCTCCTACGAGCAGTACTTC. The encoded protein is CASSEYKSSYEQYF.

The rearrangement links TRBV6-5 to TRBJ2-7, with a weak D call TRBD1 (6 bases). V dropped 5 bases and J dropped 0 bases, with 8 bases sitting between them. The CDR3 is 13 residues long. Germline CDR1 and CDR2: MNHEY and SVGAGI. CDR3 DNA sequence: TGTGCCAGCAGTCAGGGGAGCTCCTACGAGCAGTACTTC. Protein: CASSQGSSYEQYF.

This clonotype occurred many times. This chain uses TRBV19 with TRBJ2-5; D gene uncertain. Trimming removed 5 bases from V and 1 base from J, with 8 bases in between. The CDR3 extends over 13 amino acids. The germline gives CDR1 LNHDA, CDR2 SQIVND (reference sequence). CDR3 coding DNA: TGTGCCAGTAGTGGAACAGCCCAAGAGACCCAGTACTTC. Translated, it gives CASSGTAQETQYF.

This clonotype has a count of ten or more. The chain is built from TRBV7-2 and TRBJ2-5; maybe TRBD2 (5 bases). Germline CDR1 SGHTA, CDR2 FQGNSA. Between the trimmed V and J ends, which lost 0 bases and 5 bases, there was a span of 10 bases. CDR3 length: 14 residues. The CDR3 nucleotides read TGTGCCAGCAGCTTAGCGGGTACGGGGGAGACCCAGTACTTC. It translates to CASSLAGTGETQYF.

The rearrangement links TRBV18 to TRBJ1-1; no firm D call. CDR3 length equals 13 residues. V lost 3 bases to trimming and J lost 3 bases, with 8 bases between them. Germline V gene lookup returns CDR1 KGHSH and CDR2 LQKENI. CDR3 nucleotides: TGTGCCAGCTCACCTGTCGGGGACACTGAAGCTTTCTTT. Amino acid sequence: CASSPVGDTEAFF.